This T cell receptor beta chain was observed in a study of early T cells in non-severe SARS-CoV-2 infection. Study-wide findings and caveats: Anti-spike CD8 responses were favored in VDJdb matching, and private and CD4 specificities were missed.

The TCR library protocol attached unique molecular identifiers to the individual cDNA molecules. TCRdb fed the 5' RACE reads into MiXCR, producing one record per CDR3 protein. This repertoire shows 35,000 to 40,000 distinct CDR3 sequences, about 9.3% found once; its top ten account for roughly 12%. V was trimmed by 4 bases and J by 0 bases, leaving 6 bases between them. CDR3 length equals 12 residues. CDR1 and CDR2 (germline): SQVTM, ANQGSEA. To note about this clonotype: Its antigen is still unknown.

The gene calls are TRBV29-1 and TRBJ2-5; D possibly corresponds to TRBD2 (5 bases). This TCR was sampled from an adult who was a healthcare worker with PCR-confirmed SARS-CoV-2 infection or an uninfected control (not recorded which). Sequenced sample: whole blood. The CDR3 spells CSVVEDQETQYF. The CDR3 DNA reads as TGCAGCGTTGTGGAGGACCAAGAGACCCAGTACTTC.